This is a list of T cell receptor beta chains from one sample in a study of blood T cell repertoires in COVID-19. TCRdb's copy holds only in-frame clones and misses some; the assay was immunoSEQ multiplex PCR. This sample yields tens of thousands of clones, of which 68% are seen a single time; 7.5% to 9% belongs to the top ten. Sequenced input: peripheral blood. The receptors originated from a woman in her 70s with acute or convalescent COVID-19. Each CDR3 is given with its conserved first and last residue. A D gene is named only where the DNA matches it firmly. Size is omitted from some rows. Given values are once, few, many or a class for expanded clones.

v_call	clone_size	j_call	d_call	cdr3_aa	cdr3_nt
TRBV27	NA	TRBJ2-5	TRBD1	CASTGQGKTQYF	TGTGCCAGTACCGGACAGGGGAAGACCCAGTACTTC
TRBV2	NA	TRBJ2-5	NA	CASVLARETQYF	TGTGCCAGCGTACTAGCTCGGGAGACCCAGTACTTC
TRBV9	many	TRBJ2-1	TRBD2	CASSVELAGRNEQFF	TGTGCCAGCAGCGTAGAGCTAGCGGGAAGGAATGAGCAGTTCTTC
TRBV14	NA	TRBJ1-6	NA	CASRRGSSYNSPLHF	TGTGCCAGCCGAAGGGGGAGCTCCTATAATTCACCCCTCCACTTT
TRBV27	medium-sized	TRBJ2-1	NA	CASRRDSSYNEQFF	TGTGCCAGCAGGCGGGACAGCTCCTACAATGAGCAGTTCTTC
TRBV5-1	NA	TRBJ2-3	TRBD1	CASSFGGQGLDTQYF	TGCGCCAGCAGCTTCGGCGGACAGGGGCTAGATACGCAGTATTTT
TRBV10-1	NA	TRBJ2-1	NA	CASSEGVAAEQFF	TGCGCCAGCAGTGAGGGAGTCGCGGCTGAGCAGTTCTTC
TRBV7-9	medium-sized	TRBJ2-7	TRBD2	CATNDVAGAYEQYF	TGTGCCACCAACGACGTAGCGGGAGCCTACGAGCAGTACTTC
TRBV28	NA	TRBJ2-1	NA	CASSLRSVRGNNEQFF	TGTGCCAGCAGCCTAAGGTCAGTTCGCGGTAACAATGAGCAGTTCTTC
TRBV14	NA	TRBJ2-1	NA	CASSQFVNYNEQFF	TGTGCCAGCAGCCAATTTGTCAACTACAATGAGCAGTTCTTC
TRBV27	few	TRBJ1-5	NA	CASSPGDSNQPQHF	TGTGCCAGCAGCCCAGGGGATAGCAATCAGCCCCAGCATTTT
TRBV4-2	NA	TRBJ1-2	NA	CASSQGLNYGYTF	TGTGCCAGCAGCCAAGGGCTTAACTATGGCTACACCTTC
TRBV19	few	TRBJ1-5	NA	CASSINRRVLRGNQPQHF	TGTGCCAGTAGTATAAATCGCCGGGTCCTCCGGGGGAATCAGCCCCAGCATTTT
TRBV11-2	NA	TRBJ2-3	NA	CASSPRRSRPSTDTQYF	TGTGCCAGCAGCCCTAGGAGGTCTCGGCCTAGCACAGATACGCAGTATTTT
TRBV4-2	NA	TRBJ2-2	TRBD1	CASSQGEGGTQGAGTGELFF	TGTGCCAGCAGCCAAGGCGAGGGGGGAACACAGGGGGCTGGCACCGGGGAGCTGTTTTTT
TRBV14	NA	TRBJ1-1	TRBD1	CASSHQRQGDTEAFF	TGTGCCAGCAGCCATCAGAGGCAGGGGGACACTGAAGCTTTCTTT
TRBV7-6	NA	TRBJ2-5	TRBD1	CASSPGQGAWETQYF	TGTGCCAGCAGTCCCGGACAGGGGGCTTGGGAGACCCAGTACTTC
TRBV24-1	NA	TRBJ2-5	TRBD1	CATSDSSDRGETQYF	TGTGCCACCAGTGATTCCTCGGACAGGGGAGAGACCCAGTACTTC
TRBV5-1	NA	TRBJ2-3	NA	CASGISDSGGTQYF	TGCGCCAGCGGAATTAGCGATTCAGGCGGTACGCAGTATTTT
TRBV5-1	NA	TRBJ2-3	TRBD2	CASSLGPLAGAIDTQYF	TGCGCCAGCAGCTTGGGACCCTTAGCGGGAGCGATAGATACGCAGTATTTT
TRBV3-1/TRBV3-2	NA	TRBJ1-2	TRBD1	CASSQEQGQRSGYTF	TGTGCCAGCAGCCAAGAACAGGGACAGAGGTCTGGCTACACCTTC
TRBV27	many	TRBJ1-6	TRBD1	CASSLSGTGFSGSYNSPLHF	TGTGCCAGCAGTTTATCCGGGACAGGGTTTTCCGGATCCTATAATTCACCCCTCCACTTT
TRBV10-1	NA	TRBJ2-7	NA	CASSPGLHLGQQYF	TGCGCCAGCTCACCGGGACTCCATTTGGGTCAGCAGTACTTC
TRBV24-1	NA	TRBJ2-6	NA	CATSEGPSSGANVLTF	TGTGCCACCAGTGAGGGCCCAAGCTCTGGGGCCAACGTCCTGACTTTC
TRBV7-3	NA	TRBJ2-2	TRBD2	CASSFGLANTGELFF	TGTGCCAGCAGCTTTGGACTAGCGAACACCGGGGAGCTGTTTTTT